This entry lists 24 T cell receptor beta chains sequenced from one sample in a study of T cell repertoires in cytomegalovirus infection. TCRdb re-derived calls from the reads in MiXCR, one entry per CDR3 protein. The sample shows about 310,000 distinct CDR3 sequences, 17% of them seen only once. What was sequenced was PBMCs. The receptors come from a human donor in good health (CMV status not recorded). Some clones in this sample may be carry-over from other donors' samples.

This clonotype occurred many times. The V call is TRBV7-9, the J call TRBJ2-3, with 7 bases that match TRBD1. V was clipped by 1 base and J by 6 bases; unmatched bases: 7. CDR1 and CDR2 (germline): SEHNR, FQNEAQ (reference sequence). The CDR3 has 15 residues. CDR3 loop: CASSLDRGPGDTQYF. In nucleotides, the CDR3 is TGTGCCAGCAGCTTAGACAGGGGTCCGGGGGATACGCAGTATTTT.

This clonotype was picked up many times. The rearrangement joins TRBV7-2 to TRBJ2-2; 7 bases map to TRBD1. The germline CDR1 and CDR2 sequences are SGHTA and FQGNSA. After removal of 3 bases from V and 2 bases from J, the junction contained 3 bases not matched to a gene. The CDR3 has 15 residues. CDR3 region: CASSFRQGNTGELFF. The CDR3 DNA sequence: TGTGCCAGCAGCTTTAGACAGGGAAACACCGGGGAGCTGTTTTTT. Full variable domain (missing parts from reference TRBV7-2 and TRBJ2-2): GAGVSQSPSNKVTEKGKDVELRCDPISGHTALYWYRQSLGQGLEFLIYFQGNSAPDKSGLPSDRFSAERTGGSVSTLTIQRTQQEDSAVYLCASSFRQGNTGELFFGEGSRLTVL.

The rearrangement uses TRBV12-3 or TRBV12-4 and TRBJ1-4, with 9 bases matching TRBD1. The trim removed 3 bases at V and 7 bases at J, leaving 3 bases unmatched. The CDR3 contains 14 residues. The CDR3 is CASSFQTGGEKLFF. Here the CDR3 DNA reads TGTGCCAGCAGTTTTCAGACAGGGGGTGAAAAACTGTTTTTT.

The sample holds many counts of this clonotype. The chain uses TRBV11-2 and TRBJ2-3, with D unresolved. CDR1 is SGHAT and CDR2 is FQNNGV in the germline V gene. The CDR3 is 14 amino acids. V was shortened by 7 bases and J by 0 bases, with 11 bases between the two germline ends. In DNA, the CDR3 is TGTGCCAGCACCCCTCGAGCTAGCACAGATACGCAGTATTTT. Encoded protein: CASTPRASTDTQYF.

This clonotype was detected many times. The chain is built from TRBV7-2 and TRBJ2-1; 8 bases agree with TRBD1. J was trimmed by 8 bases and V by 5 bases; bases with no gene match: 5. Germline V gene lookup returns CDR1 SGHTA and CDR2 FQGNSA. The CDR3 loop spans 13 amino acids. The CDR3 DNA sequence: TGTGCCAGCAGCCCGACAGGGGTACATGAGCAGTTCTTC. It specifies CASSPTGVHEQFF.

This chain links TRBV18 with TRBJ1-5; unclear D gene. Between the trimmed V and J ends, which lost 2 bases and 2 bases, there was a span of 4 bases. The CDR3 loop spans 13 amino acids. Germline CDR1 reads KGHSH; CDR2 reads LQKENI. Written as DNA, the CDR3 is TGTGCCAGCTCACCAGGGCGCAATCAGCCCCAGCATTTT. Residues: CASSPGRNQPQHF. The full variable domain, with the rest looked up from reference TRBV18 and TRBJ1-5, is NAGVMQNPRHLVRRRGQEARLRCSPMKGHSHVYWYRQLPEEGLKFMVYLQKENIIDESGMPKERFSAEFPKEGPSILRIQQVVRGDSAAYFCASSPGRNQPQHFGDGTRLSIL.

V is TRBV20-1 and J is TRBJ2-7; TRBD2 agrees at 8 bases. Trimming at V came to 3 bases and at J to 2 bases, leaving 9 bases not matched to a gene. The CDR3 is 15 residues long. CDR1 and CDR2 from the germline V gene are DFQATT and SNEGSKA (reference sequence). For the CDR3, the DNA is TGCAGTGCTAGGGATGGCGGGGGGACCCCCTACGAGCAGTACTTC. Its translation: CSARDGGGTPYEQYF.

The chain couples TRBV20-1 to TRBJ1-5; no definite D call. CDR3 length equals 15 residues. V shed 2 bases and J shed 1 base, with 12 bases lying between them. Germline V lookup: CDR1 DFQATT, CDR2 SNEGSKA (reference sequence). The CDR3 spells CSARKGLGSNQPQHF. The DNA for the CDR3 is TGCAGTGCTAGAAAGGGATTAGGCAGCAATCAGCCCCAGCATTTT.

This clonotype was counted a single time. The V gene is TRBV20-1, the J gene TRBJ1-1; TRBD1 is a possible D gene (6 bases). V lost 4 bases and J 8 bases, leaving 14 bases between the germline ends. Germline V gene sequence: CDR1 DFQATT, CDR2 SNEGSKA (reference sequence). The CDR3 extends over 12 amino acids. In DNA, the CDR3 is TGCAGTGCTACCCGGGGGCAGTCGGAAGCTTTCTTT. Its protein is CSATRGQSEAFF.

In this sample, this clonotype turned up many times. The chain is built from TRBV7-2 and TRBJ2-3; D call uncertain. This CDR3 spans 16 amino acids. The germline CDR1 and CDR2 sequences are SGHTA and FQGNSA. Trimming took off 1 base at V and 1 base at J, with 12 bases between the two ends. The CDR3 DNA sequence: TGTGCCAGCAGCTTAGGGTCGAACTACGGCACAGATACGCAGTATTTT. It codes for CASSLGSNYGTDTQYF.

This clonotype came up a few times. V gene TRBV2 combines with J gene TRBJ2-5, with D uncertain. The CDR3 is made up of 14 amino acids. The germline CDR1 and CDR2 sequences are SNHLY and FYNNEI. Trimming left V 6 bases short and J 1 base short, with 12 bases between. In DNA, the CDR3 is TGTGCCAGCAGGATGGGGTCAGTCCAAGAGACCCAGTACTTC. As protein: CASRMGSVQETQYF.

This clonotype was detected only a few times. V usage is TRBV20-1 and J usage is TRBJ1-5; D is ambiguous. CDR3 size: 15 residues. Trimming left V 6 bases short and J 1 base short, with 16 bases between. Germline V gene data show CDR1 as DFQATT and CDR2 as SNEGSKA (reference sequence). CDR3 sequence: CSASRGRLSNQPQHF. In nucleotides, the CDR3 is TGCAGTGCGTCTCGAGGGCGGCTCAGCAATCAGCCCCAGCATTTT.

This clonotype appeared many times. The V call is TRBV20-1, the J call TRBJ2-7; 10 bases are shared with TRBD1. After removal of 5 bases from V and 3 bases from J, the junction contained 10 bases not matched to a gene. This CDR3 comprises 15 residues. Germline V gives CDR1 DFQATT, CDR2 SNEGSKA (reference sequence). The CDR3 loop reads CSAENSGQGRYEQYF. CDR3 DNA sequence: TGCAGTGCTGAAAACTCGGGACAGGGGCGCTACGAGCAGTACTTC.

J is TRBJ1-6 and V is TRBV20-1; a weak D match, TRBD1 (6 bases). The CDR3 is 18 amino acids. Germline assignment: CDR1 DFQATT and CDR2 SNEGSKA (reference sequence). Trimming pared 1 base from V and 0 bases from J, leaving 16 bases between. The CDR3 spells CSARGGGRGSSYNSPLHF. In DNA, the CDR3 is TGCAGTGCTAGAGGGGGGGGGAGGGGGAGCTCCTATAATTCACCCCTCCACTTT.

V usage is TRBV9 and J usage is TRBJ2-5, with D possibly TRBD2 on 5 matching bases. V lost 5 bases and J 1 base, leaving 21 bases between the germline ends. This CDR3 region has 17 residues. Germline-derived CDR1 and CDR2 are SGDLS and YYNGEE. This CDR3 reads CASSGSLAGALQETQYF. The CDR3 DNA reads as TGTGCCAGCAGTGGGTCCTTGGCGGGCGCCCTCCAAGAGACCCAGTACTTC.

This clonotype was recorded many times. The V and J genes are TRBV7-2 and TRBJ2-3, with TRBD2 as a possible D gene (6 bases). The V end lost 5 bases, the J end lost 2 bases, and 17 bases lay between the germline ends. This CDR3 has 16 amino acids. Germline CDR1 and CDR2: SGHTA and FQGNSA. The CDR3 nucleotides read TGTGCCAGCAGCCCACTAGCTTGGGGGAACACAGATACGCAGTATTTT. This translates into CASSPLAWGNTDTQYF.

The V gene is TRBV3-1, the J gene TRBJ1-3; no definite D call. Germline CDR1 is LGHDT and CDR2 is YNNKEL (reference sequence). This CDR3 has 14 amino acids. Trimming took 5 bases from V and 1 from J, leaving 9 bases between them. The CDR3 protein is CASSTQASGNTIYF. The CDR3 coding sequence is TGTGCCAGCAGCACGCAGGCGTCTGGAAACACCATATATTTT.

This clonotype was counted a few times. The chain has TRBV28 and TRBJ2-5, with D uncertain. The CDR3 has 15 amino acids. The V end was cut by 7 bases, the J end by 5 bases, with 20 bases between. Germline V CDR1 and CDR2: MDHEN, SYDVKM. The CDR3 spells CASTPGGQRRETQYF. The CDR3 coding sequence is TGTGCCAGCACCCCCGGTGGGCAACGTCGGGAGACCCAGTACTTC.

This chain joins TRBV29-1 and TRBJ2-3; D remains ambiguous. Deletions cut 4 bases from V and 4 bases from J, with 15 bases between. Germline loops: CDR1 SQVTM, CDR2 ANQGSEA. The CDR3 is 14 residues long. CDR3: CSVGSSYSADTQYF. The CDR3 coding sequence is TGCAGCGTTGGGTCATCTTACTCTGCAGATACGCAGTATTTT.

This clonotype appeared a few times. This chain connects TRBV11-2 to TRBJ2-1; D may be TRBD1 (7 bases). Germline CDR1 is SGHAT and CDR2 is FQNNGV. The V and J ends lost 7 bases and 0 bases respectively, with 16 bases between them. The CDR3 sequence is 16 residues long. As DNA, the CDR3 is TGTGCCAGCACCGAAAGACAGGGAGGCTCCTACAATGAGCAGTTCTTC. Protein product: CASTERQGGSYNEQFF.

V gene TRBV5-4 combines with J gene TRBJ2-1, with 9 positions matching TRBD2. Germline CDR1 reads SGHNT; CDR2 reads YYREEE (reference sequence). This CDR3 is built from 17 residues. V trimming: 4 bases; J trimming: 1 base; junction bases outside the gene matches: 9. CDR3 region: CASSPRWTSESYNEQFF. As DNA, the CDR3 is TGTGCCAGCAGCCCACGGTGGACTAGCGAGTCCTACAATGAGCAGTTCTTC.

This clonotype was recorded many times. The V call is TRBV6-1, the J call TRBJ2-7; D gene unclear. CDR1 and CDR2 (germline): MNHNS, SASEGT. Trimming removed 2 bases from V and 4 bases from J, with 12 bases in between. This CDR3 is 14 amino acids long. The CDR3 DNA is TGTGCCAGCAGTGAACGGCGTAAGGGTTACGAGCAGTACTTC. Its translation is CASSERRKGYEQYF.

Only a few counts were recorded for this clonotype. This chain links TRBV20-1 with TRBJ1-1; D possibly corresponds to TRBD1 (5 bases). With 0 bases removed from V and 0 bases from J, the gap between germline ends came to 14 bases. Germline CDR1 reads DFQATT; CDR2 reads SNEGSKA (reference sequence). This CDR3 comprises 16 residues. CDR3 residues: CSARDLTASMNTEAFF. The CDR3 nucleotides read TGCAGTGCTAGAGATCTGACAGCCTCCATGAACACTGAAGCTTTCTTT.

Many counts were recorded for this clonotype. The V and J genes are TRBV7-9 and TRBJ2-5, with D possibly being TRBD1 (8 bases). The V gene lost 4 bases and the J gene lost 5 bases, with 17 bases spanning the gap. Germline lookup yields CDR1 SEHNR and CDR2 FQNEAQ (reference sequence). The CDR3 has 15 amino acids. The CDR3 loop is CASSSRTGRAETQYF. The CDR3 coding sequence is TGTGCCAGCAGCTCGCGGACAGGGAGGGCCGAGACCCAGTACTTC.